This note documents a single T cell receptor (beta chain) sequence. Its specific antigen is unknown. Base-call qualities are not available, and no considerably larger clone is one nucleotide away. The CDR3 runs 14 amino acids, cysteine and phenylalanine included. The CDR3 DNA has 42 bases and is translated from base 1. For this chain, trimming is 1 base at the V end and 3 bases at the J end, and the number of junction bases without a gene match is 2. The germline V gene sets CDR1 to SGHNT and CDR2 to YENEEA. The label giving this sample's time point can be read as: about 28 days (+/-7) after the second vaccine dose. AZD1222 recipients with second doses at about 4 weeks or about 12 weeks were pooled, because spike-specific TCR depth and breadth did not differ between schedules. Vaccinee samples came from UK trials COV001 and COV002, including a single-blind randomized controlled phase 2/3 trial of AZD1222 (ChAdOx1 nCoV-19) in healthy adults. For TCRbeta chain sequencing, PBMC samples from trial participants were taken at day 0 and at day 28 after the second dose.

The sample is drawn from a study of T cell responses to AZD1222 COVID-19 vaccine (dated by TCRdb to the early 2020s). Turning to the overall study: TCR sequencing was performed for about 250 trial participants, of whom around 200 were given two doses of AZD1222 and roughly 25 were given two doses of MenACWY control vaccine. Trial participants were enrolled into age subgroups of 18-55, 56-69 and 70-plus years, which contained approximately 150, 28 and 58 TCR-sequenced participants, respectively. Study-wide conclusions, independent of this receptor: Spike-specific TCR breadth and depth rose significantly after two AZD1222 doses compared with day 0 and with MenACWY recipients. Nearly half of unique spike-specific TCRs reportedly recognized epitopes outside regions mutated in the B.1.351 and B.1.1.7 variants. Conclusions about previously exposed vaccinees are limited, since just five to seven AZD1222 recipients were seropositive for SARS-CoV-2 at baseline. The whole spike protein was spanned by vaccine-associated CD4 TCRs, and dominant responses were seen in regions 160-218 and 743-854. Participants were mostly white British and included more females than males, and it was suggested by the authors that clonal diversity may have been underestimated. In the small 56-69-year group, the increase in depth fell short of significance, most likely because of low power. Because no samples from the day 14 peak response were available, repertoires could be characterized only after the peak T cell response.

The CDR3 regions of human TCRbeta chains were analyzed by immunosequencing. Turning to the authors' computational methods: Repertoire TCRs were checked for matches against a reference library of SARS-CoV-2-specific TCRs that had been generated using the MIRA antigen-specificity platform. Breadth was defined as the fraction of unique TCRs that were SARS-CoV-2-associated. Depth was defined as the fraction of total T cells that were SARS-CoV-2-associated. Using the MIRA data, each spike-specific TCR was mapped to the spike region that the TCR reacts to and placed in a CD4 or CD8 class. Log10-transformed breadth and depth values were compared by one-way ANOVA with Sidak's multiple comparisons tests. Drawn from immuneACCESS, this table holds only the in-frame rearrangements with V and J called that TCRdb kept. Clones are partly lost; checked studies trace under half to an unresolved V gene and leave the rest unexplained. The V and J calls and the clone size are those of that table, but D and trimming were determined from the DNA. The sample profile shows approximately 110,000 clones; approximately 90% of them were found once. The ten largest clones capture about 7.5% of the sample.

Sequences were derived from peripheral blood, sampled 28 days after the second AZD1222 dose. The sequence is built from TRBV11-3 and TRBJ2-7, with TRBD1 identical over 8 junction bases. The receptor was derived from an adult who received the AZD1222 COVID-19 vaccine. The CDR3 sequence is CASSLGTGGYEQYF. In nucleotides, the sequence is TGTGCCAGCAGCTTAGGCACAGGGGGCTACGAGCAGTACTTC.